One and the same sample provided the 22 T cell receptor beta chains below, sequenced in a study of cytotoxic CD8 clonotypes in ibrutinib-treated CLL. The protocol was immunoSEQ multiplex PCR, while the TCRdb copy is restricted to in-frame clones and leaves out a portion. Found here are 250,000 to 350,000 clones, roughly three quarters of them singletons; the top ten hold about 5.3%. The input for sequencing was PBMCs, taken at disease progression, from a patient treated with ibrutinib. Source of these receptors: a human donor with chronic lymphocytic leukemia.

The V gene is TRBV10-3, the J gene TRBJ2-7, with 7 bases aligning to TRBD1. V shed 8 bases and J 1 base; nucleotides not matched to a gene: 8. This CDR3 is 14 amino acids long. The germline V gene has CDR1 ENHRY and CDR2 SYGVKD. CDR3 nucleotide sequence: TGTGCCATCCGGCGTCGACAGGGATCCTACGAGCAGTACTTC. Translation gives CAIRRRQGSYEQYF.

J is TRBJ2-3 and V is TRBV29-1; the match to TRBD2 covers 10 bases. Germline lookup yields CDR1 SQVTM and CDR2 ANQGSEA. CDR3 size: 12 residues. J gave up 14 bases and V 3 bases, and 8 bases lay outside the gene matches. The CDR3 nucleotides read TGCAGCGTTGAGCTAGCGGGGGCGCGGCGGTATTTT. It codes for CSVELAGARRYF.

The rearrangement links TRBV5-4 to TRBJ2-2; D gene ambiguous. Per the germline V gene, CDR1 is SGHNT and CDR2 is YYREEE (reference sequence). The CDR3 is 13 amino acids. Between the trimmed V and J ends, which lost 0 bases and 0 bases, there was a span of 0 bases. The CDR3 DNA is TGTGCCAGCAGCTTGGCGAACACCGGGGAGCTGTTTTTT. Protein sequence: CASSLANTGELFF.

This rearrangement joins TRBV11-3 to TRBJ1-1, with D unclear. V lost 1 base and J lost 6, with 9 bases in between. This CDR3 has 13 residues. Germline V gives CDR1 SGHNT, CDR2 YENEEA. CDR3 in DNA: TGTGCCAGCAGCTTAGCTGGCAGCCCTGAAGCTTTCTTT. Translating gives CASSLAGSPEAFF.

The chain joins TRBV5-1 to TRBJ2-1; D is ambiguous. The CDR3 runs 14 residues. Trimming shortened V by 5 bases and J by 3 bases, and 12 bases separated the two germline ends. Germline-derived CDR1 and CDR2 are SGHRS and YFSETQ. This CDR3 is CASRIENFYNEQFF. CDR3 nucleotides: TGCGCCAGCAGGATTGAGAACTTCTACAATGAGCAGTTCTTC.

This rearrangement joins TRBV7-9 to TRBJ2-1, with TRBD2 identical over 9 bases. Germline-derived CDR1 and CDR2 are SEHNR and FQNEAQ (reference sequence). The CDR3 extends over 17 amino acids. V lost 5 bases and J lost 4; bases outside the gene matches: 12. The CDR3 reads CASSRAGGSPSYNEQFF. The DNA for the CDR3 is TGTGCCAGCAGCCGGGCGGGGGGGAGCCCCAGTTACAATGAGCAGTTCTTC.

CDR3 region: CASSFSLNTEAFF. The CDR3 region has the DNA TGTGCCAGCAGCTTTAGCTTGAACACTGAAGCTTTCTTT. The genes are TRBV11-3 and TRBJ1-1, with D unresolved. The CDR3 spans 13 residues. Per the germline V gene, CDR1 is SGHNT and CDR2 is YENEEA. The V end was cut by 3 bases, the J end by 0 bases, with 5 bases between.

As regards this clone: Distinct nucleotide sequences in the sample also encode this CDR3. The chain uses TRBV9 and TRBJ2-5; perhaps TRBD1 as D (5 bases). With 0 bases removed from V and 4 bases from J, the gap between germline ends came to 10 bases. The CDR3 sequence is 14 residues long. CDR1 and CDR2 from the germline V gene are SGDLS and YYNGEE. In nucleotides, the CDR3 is TGTGCCAGCAGCGTAGGTCAGGGTCGAGAGACCCAGTACTTC. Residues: CASSVGQGRETQYF.

CDR3 coding DNA: TGCGCCAGCAGCTTGGGAACAGGTACGCCCCAGCATTTT. Its translation is CASSLGTGTPQHF. The genes are TRBV5-1 and TRBJ1-5, with D tentatively TRBD1 (5 bases). The V end lost 0 bases, the J end lost 9 bases, and 10 bases lay between the germline ends. The CDR3 is 13 residues long. The germline V gene encodes CDR1 SGHRS and CDR2 YFSETQ.

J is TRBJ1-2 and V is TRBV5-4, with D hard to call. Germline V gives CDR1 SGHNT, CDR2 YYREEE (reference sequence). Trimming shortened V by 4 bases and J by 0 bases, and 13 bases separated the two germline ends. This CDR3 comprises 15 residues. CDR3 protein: CASSAALIANYGYTF. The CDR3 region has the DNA TGTGCCAGCAGCGCCGCATTGATAGCTAACTATGGCTACACCTTC.

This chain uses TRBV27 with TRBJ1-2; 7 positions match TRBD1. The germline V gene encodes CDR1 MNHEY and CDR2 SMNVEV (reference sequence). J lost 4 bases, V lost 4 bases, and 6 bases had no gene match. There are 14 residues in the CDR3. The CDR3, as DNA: TGTGCCAGCAGTTCGGGACAGCCGATCTATGGCTACACCTTC. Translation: CASSSGQPIYGYTF.

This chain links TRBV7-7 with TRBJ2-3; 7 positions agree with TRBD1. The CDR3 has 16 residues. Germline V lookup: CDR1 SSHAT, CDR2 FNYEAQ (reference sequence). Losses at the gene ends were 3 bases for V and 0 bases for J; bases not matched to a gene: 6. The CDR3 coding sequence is TGTGCCAGCAGCTTGAGCTGGGACAGAAGCACAGATACGCAGTATTTT. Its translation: CASSLSWDRSTDTQYF.

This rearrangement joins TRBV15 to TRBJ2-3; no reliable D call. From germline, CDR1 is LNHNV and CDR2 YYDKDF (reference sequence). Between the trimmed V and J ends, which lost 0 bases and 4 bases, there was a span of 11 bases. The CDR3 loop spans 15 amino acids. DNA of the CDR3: TGTGCCACCAGCAGAGAATTGAAGGCTCCAGATACGCAGTATTTT. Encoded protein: CATSRELKAPDTQYF. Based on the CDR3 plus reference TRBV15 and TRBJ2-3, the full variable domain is DAMVIQNPRYQVTQFGKPVTLSCSQTLNHNVMYWYQQKSSQAPKLLFHYYDKDFNNEADTPDNFQSRRPNTSFCFLDIRSPGLGDTAMYLCATSRELKAPDTQYFGPGTRLTVL.

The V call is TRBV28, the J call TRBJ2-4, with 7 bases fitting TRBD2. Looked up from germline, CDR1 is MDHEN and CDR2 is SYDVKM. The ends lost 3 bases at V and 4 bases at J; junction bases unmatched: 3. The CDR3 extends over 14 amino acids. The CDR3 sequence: CASSFRGEKNIQYF. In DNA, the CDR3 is TGTGCCAGCAGTTTTCGGGGGGAAAAAAACATTCAGTACTTC.

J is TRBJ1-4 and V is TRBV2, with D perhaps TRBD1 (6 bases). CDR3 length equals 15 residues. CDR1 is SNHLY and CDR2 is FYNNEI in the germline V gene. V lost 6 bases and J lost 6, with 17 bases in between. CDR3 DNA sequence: TGTGCCAGCAGCCTTTACAGGGAGCTGGATGAAAAACTGTTTTTT. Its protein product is CASSLYRELDEKLFF.

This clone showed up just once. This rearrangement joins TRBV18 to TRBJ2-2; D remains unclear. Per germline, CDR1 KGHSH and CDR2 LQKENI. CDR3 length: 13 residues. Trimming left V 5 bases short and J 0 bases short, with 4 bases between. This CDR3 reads CASSGTNTGELFF. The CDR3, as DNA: TGTGCCAGCTCAGGGACGAACACCGGGGAGCTGTTTTTT.

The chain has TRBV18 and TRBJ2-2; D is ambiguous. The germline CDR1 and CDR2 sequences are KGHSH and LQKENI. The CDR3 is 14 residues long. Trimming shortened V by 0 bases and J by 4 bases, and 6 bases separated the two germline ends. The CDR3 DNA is TGTGCCAGCTCACCACCTTTGTTCACCGGGGAGCTGTTTTTT. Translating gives CASSPPLFTGELFF. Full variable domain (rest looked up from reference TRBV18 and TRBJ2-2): NAGVMQNPRHLVRRRGQEARLRCSPMKGHSHVYWYRQLPEEGLKFMVYLQKENIIDESGMPKERFSAEFPKEGPSILRIQQVVRGDSAAYFCASSPPLFTGELFFGEGSRLTVL.

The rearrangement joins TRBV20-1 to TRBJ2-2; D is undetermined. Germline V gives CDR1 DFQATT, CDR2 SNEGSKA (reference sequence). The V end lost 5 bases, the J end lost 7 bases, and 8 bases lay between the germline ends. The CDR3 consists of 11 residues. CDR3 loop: CSAQDGGELFF. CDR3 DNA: TGCAGTGCTCAGGACGGCGGGGAGCTGTTTTTT.

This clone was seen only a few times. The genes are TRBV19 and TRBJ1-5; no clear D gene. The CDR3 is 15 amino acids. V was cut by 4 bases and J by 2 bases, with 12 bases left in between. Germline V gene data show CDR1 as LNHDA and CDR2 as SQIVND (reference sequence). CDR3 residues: CASSRNSDGNQPQHF. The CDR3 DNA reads TGTGCCAGTAGTAGAAACTCGGACGGCAATCAGCCCCAGCATTTT.

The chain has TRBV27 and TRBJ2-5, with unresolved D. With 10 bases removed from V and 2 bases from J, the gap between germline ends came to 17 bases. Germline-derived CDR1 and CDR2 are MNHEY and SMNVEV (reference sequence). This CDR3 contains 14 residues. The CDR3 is CATSPRHLQETQYF. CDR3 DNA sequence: TGTGCCACCTCCCCCCGACACTTGCAAGAGACCCAGTACTTC.

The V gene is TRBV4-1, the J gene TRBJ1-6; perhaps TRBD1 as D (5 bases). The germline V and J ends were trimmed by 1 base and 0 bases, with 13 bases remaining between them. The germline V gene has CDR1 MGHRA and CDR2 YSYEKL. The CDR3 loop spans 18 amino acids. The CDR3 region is CASSQVTALSSYNSPLHF. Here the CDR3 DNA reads TGCGCCAGCAGCCAAGTGACAGCCCTAAGCTCCTATAATTCACCCCTCCACTTT.

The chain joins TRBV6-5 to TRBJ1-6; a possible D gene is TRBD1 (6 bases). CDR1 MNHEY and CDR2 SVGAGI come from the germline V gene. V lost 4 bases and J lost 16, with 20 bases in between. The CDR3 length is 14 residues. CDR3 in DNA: TGTGCCAGCAGTTCAAAGGGGGGGAACAGGCCACTCCACTTT. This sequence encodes CASSSKGGNRPLHF.